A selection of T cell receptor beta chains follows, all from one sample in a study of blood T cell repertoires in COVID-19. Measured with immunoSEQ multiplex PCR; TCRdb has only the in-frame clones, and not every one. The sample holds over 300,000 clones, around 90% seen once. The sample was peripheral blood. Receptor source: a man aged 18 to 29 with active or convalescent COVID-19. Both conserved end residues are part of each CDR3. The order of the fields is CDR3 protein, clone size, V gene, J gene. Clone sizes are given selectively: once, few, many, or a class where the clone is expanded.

CDR3 protein: CASSLVDSTYEQYF
clone size: .
V gene: TRBV5-1
J gene: TRBJ2-7

CDR3 protein: CASSQDTDPNTEAFF
clone size: .
V gene: TRBV4-3
J gene: TRBJ1-1

CDR3 protein: CSAARDRRF
clone size: .
V gene: TRBV20-1
J gene: TRBJ1-5

CDR3 protein: CASSVGVRTSSYNEQFF
clone size: .
V gene: TRBV9
J gene: TRBJ2-1

CDR3 protein: CATSLLQGATSPLHF
clone size: .
V gene: TRBV15
J gene: TRBJ1-6

CDR3 protein: CASSFLAGGNTIYF
clone size: .
V gene: TRBV28
J gene: TRBJ1-3

CDR3 protein: CASSPDSSNQPQHF
clone size: .
V gene: TRBV6-5
J gene: TRBJ1-5

CDR3 protein: CASSQTGQFNSPLHF
clone size: .
V gene: TRBV14
J gene: TRBJ1-6

CDR3 protein: CASSRNHRATGSYNEQFF
clone size: once
V gene: TRBV19
J gene: TRBJ2-1

CDR3 protein: CASRPGTGAAETQYF
clone size: .
V gene: TRBV5-1
J gene: TRBJ2-5

CDR3 protein: CASSTTGAGNQPQHF
clone size: .
V gene: TRBV6-5
J gene: TRBJ1-5

CDR3 protein: CASSQVSGGEAFF
clone size: .
V gene: TRBV3-1/TRBV3-2
J gene: TRBJ1-1

CDR3 protein: CASSSRGGANTGELFF
clone size: once
V gene: TRBV7-9
J gene: TRBJ2-2

CDR3 protein: CASSFRDFLNSPLHF
clone size: .
V gene: TRBV7-8
J gene: TRBJ1-6

CDR3 protein: CSAQYIRGGSGANVLTF
clone size: .
V gene: TRBV29-1
J gene: TRBJ2-6

CDR3 protein: CASSASGQGSWKTGELFF
clone size: .
V gene: TRBV7-9
J gene: TRBJ2-2

CDR3 protein: CASSHGLAGAYEQYF
clone size: .
V gene: TRBV6-6
J gene: TRBJ2-7

CDR3 protein: CASSLTGGDSPLHF
clone size: once
V gene: TRBV13
J gene: TRBJ1-6

CDR3 protein: CASSLNPGQGQPQHF
clone size: .
V gene: TRBV7-2
J gene: TRBJ1-5

CDR3 protein: CASSQEGGRWGSSYNEQFF
clone size: .
V gene: TRBV14
J gene: TRBJ2-1